A selection of T cell receptor beta chains follows, all from one sample in a study of blood T cell repertoires in COVID-19. Profiled with immunoSEQ multiplex PCR; TCRdb holds only in-frame clones, not every one. This sample has 65,000 to 75,000 clones; 90% occur once, and the top ten carry 1.3% to 1.5%. Sequenced input: peripheral blood. These TCRs come from a man over 45 with acute or convalescent COVID-19. Each CDR3 is given with its conserved first and last residue. Each record gives: J gene, clone size, D gene, V gene, CDR3 DNA, CDR3 protein. D genes are given only for firm matches. Clone size is shown for a subset of rows, as once, few, many or a class of expanded clone.

j_gene: TRBJ2-1
abundance: once
d_gene: TRBD2
v_gene: TRBV6-6
CDR3nt: TGTGCCAGCAGCGAACAGCGGGATGGTGAGCAGTTCTTC
CDR3aa: CASSEQRDGEQFF

j_gene: TRBJ2-5
abundance: .
d_gene: .
v_gene: TRBV11-2
CDR3nt: TGTGCCAGCAGCCCCAAACCACGGGGGGCGCGGGTGACCCAGTACTTC
CDR3aa: CASSPKPRGARVTQYF

j_gene: TRBJ2-6
abundance: .
d_gene: .
v_gene: TRBV4-1
CDR3nt: TGCGCCAGCAGCCAAGCCCCATCCGGGGCCAACGTCCTGACTTTC
CDR3aa: CASSQAPSGANVLTF

j_gene: TRBJ1-2
abundance: .
d_gene: .
v_gene: TRBV7-3
CDR3nt: TGTGCCAGCAGCTCCGGGACAATGAACTATGGCTACACCTTC
CDR3aa: CASSSGTMNYGYTF

j_gene: TRBJ2-2
abundance: .
d_gene: TRBD2
v_gene: TRBV29-1
CDR3nt: TGCAGCGTTGTAGGACTAGTCGGGGAGCTGTTTTTT
CDR3aa: CSVVGLVGELFF

j_gene: TRBJ2-3
abundance: .
d_gene: .
v_gene: TRBV27
CDR3nt: TGTGCCAGCAGTTTGGGTGGAAGGGGGGGGGATACGCAGTATTTT
CDR3aa: CASSLGGRGGDTQYF

j_gene: TRBJ1-2
abundance: .
d_gene: TRBD1
v_gene: TRBV11-1
CDR3nt: TGTGCCAGCAGCCGGGACAGCCGCTATGGCTACACCTTC
CDR3aa: CASSRDSRYGYTF

j_gene: TRBJ1-2
abundance: .
d_gene: TRBD1
v_gene: TRBV6-1
CDR3nt: TGTGCCAGCAGTGAGGCCGGGACAGGGGGCGGGTATGGCTACACCTTC
CDR3aa: CASSEAGTGGGYGYTF

j_gene: TRBJ2-5
abundance: few
d_gene: .
v_gene: TRBV6-2/TRBV6-3
CDR3nt: TGTGCCAGCAGCGTGGGCTACACACTAGAGACCCAGTACTTC
CDR3aa: CASSVGYTLETQYF

j_gene: TRBJ1-2
abundance: .
d_gene: TRBD1
v_gene: TRBV15
CDR3nt: TGTGCCACCAGCAGTATGACAGGGAACTATGGCTACACCTTC
CDR3aa: CATSSMTGNYGYTF

j_gene: TRBJ1-2
abundance: .
d_gene: TRBD1
v_gene: TRBV2
CDR3nt: TGTGCCAGCAGTTACCCTCAGGGGGCGGACTATGGCTACACCTTC
CDR3aa: CASSYPQGADYGYTF

j_gene: TRBJ1-6
abundance: .
d_gene: .
v_gene: TRBV15
CDR3nt: TGTGCCACAGGGACTAATAAGAATTCACCCCTCCACTTT
CDR3aa: CATGTNKNSPLHF

j_gene: TRBJ2-1
abundance: .
d_gene: TRBD2
v_gene: TRBV24-1
CDR3nt: TGTGCCACCAGTGATGATAGGACTAGCGGGAGCTCCTACAATGAGCAGTTCTTC
CDR3aa: CATSDDRTSGSSYNEQFF

j_gene: TRBJ1-2
abundance: few
d_gene: TRBD1
v_gene: TRBV7-2
CDR3nt: TGTGCCAGCAGCCAGGACAGGGGTTATGGCTACACCTTC
CDR3aa: CASSQDRGYGYTF

j_gene: TRBJ1-3
abundance: .
d_gene: .
v_gene: TRBV4-2
CDR3nt: TGTGCCAGCAGCCAACCTGACTCCAGCCTTGGAAACACCATATATTTT
CDR3aa: CASSQPDSSLGNTIYF

j_gene: TRBJ2-2
abundance: few
d_gene: .
v_gene: TRBV7-3
CDR3nt: TGTGCCAGCAGCCCCCGAGTTACCGGGGAGCTGTTTTTT
CDR3aa: CASSPRVTGELFF

j_gene: TRBJ2-5
abundance: .
d_gene: .
v_gene: TRBV9
CDR3nt: TGTGCCAGCAGCGTACCGGGAGAGAAGACCCAGTACTTC
CDR3aa: CASSVPGEKTQYF

j_gene: TRBJ2-1
abundance: .
d_gene: .
v_gene: TRBV10-3
CDR3nt: TGTGCCACCCGCCTTGGCCAGGGGAACAATGAGCAGTTCTTC
CDR3aa: CATRLGQGNNEQFF

j_gene: TRBJ1-4
abundance: .
d_gene: .
v_gene: TRBV5-4
CDR3nt: TGTGCCAGCAGCGGAACAGACAGTAGCGAAAAACTGTTTTTT
CDR3aa: CASSGTDSSEKLFF

j_gene: TRBJ2-2
abundance: .
d_gene: .
v_gene: TRBV5-3
CDR3nt: TGTGCCAGAAGCTTGGGGGGGGGCGGCGGGGAGCTGTTTTTT
CDR3aa: CARSLGGGGGELFF

j_gene: TRBJ1-1
abundance: few
d_gene: .
v_gene: TRBV18
CDR3nt: TGTGCCAGCTCTACCGCGATGAACACTGAAGCTTTCTTT
CDR3aa: CASSTAMNTEAFF

j_gene: TRBJ2-1
abundance: .
d_gene: .
v_gene: TRBV9
CDR3nt: TGTGCCAGCAGCGTAGGGGACCCCCCCTGGAGGGATGAGCAGTTCTTC
CDR3aa: CASSVGDPPWRDEQFF

j_gene: TRBJ1-5
abundance: .
d_gene: TRBD1
v_gene: TRBV5-1
CDR3nt: TGCGCCAGCAGTTGGGACAGCGATCAGCCCCAGCATTTT
CDR3aa: CASSWDSDQPQHF

j_gene: TRBJ1-1
abundance: .
d_gene: TRBD1
v_gene: TRBV7-9
CDR3nt: TGTGCCAGCAGCGGGACAGGGGGAGCTTTCTTT
CDR3aa: CASSGTGGAFF

j_gene: TRBJ1-2
abundance: .
d_gene: TRBD1
v_gene: TRBV2
CDR3nt: TGTGCCAGCAGTGCTTATACAGGGGGCGCCGATAACTATGGCTACACCTTC
CDR3aa: CASSAYTGGADNYGYTF

j_gene: TRBJ1-3
abundance: .
d_gene: TRBD1
v_gene: TRBV6-1
CDR3nt: TGTGCCAGCAGTGAAGACAGGGGACCTGGAAACACCATATATTTT
CDR3aa: CASSEDRGPGNTIYF

j_gene: TRBJ1-2
abundance: .
d_gene: TRBD1
v_gene: TRBV9
CDR3nt: TGTGCCAGCAGGGAGGGGGCTGGCTATGGCTACACCTTC
CDR3aa: CASREGAGYGYTF

j_gene: TRBJ2-1
abundance: .
d_gene: TRBD1
v_gene: TRBV15
CDR3nt: TGTGCCACCAGCAGAGATCGACAGGGGGCCTACAATGAGCAGTTCTTC
CDR3aa: CATSRDRQGAYNEQFF

j_gene: TRBJ2-5
abundance: .
d_gene: .
v_gene: TRBV5-6
CDR3nt: TGTGCCAGCAGCTCGGGAAAACAAGAGACCCAGTACTTC
CDR3aa: CASSSGKQETQYF

j_gene: TRBJ1-5
abundance: .
d_gene: TRBD1
v_gene: TRBV19
CDR3nt: TGTGCCAGTAGTTGGGCGACAGGGCTGAATCAGCCCCAGCATTTT
CDR3aa: CASSWATGLNQPQHF

j_gene: TRBJ1-2
abundance: .
d_gene: .
v_gene: TRBV24-1
CDR3nt: TGTGCCACCAGTGACCAACAGGAATATGGCTACACCTTC
CDR3aa: CATSDQQEYGYTF

j_gene: TRBJ2-5
abundance: .
d_gene: TRBD1
v_gene: TRBV10-3
CDR3nt: TGTGCCATCAGTGTGGGCAGGGGGCAGACCCAGTACTTC
CDR3aa: CAISVGRGQTQYF

j_gene: TRBJ1-1
abundance: .
d_gene: .
v_gene: TRBV18
CDR3nt: TGTGCCAGCTCACCGCAGGGATCCACTGAAGCTTTCTTT
CDR3aa: CASSPQGSTEAFF

j_gene: TRBJ2-5
abundance: .
d_gene: .
v_gene: TRBV9
CDR3nt: TGTGCCAGCAGCCCCTCGGGGTCAGAGACCCAGTACTTC
CDR3aa: CASSPSGSETQYF

j_gene: TRBJ1-5
abundance: once
d_gene: .
v_gene: TRBV18
CDR3nt: TGTGCCAGCTCGACAGAGTTCAATCAGCCCCAGCATTTT
CDR3aa: CASSTEFNQPQHF

j_gene: TRBJ2-1
abundance: .
d_gene: TRBD2
v_gene: TRBV9
CDR3nt: TGTGCCAGCAGCGTGGGAGGGATCGCGGTCAATGAGCAGTTCTTC
CDR3aa: CASSVGGIAVNEQFF

j_gene: TRBJ2-1
abundance: .
d_gene: TRBD2
v_gene: TRBV7-3
CDR3nt: TGTGCCAGCAGCTTCTTAGCGGGGGGTGATCGTGAGCAGTTCTTC
CDR3aa: CASSFLAGGDREQFF

j_gene: TRBJ1-3
abundance: .
d_gene: .
v_gene: TRBV11-2
CDR3nt: TGTGCCAGCAGCTTAGATTCGAACATTGGAAACACCATATATTTT
CDR3aa: CASSLDSNIGNTIYF

j_gene: TRBJ1-6
abundance: .
d_gene: .
v_gene: TRBV2
CDR3nt: TGTGCCAGCAGTGATGACAGAAGCTCCTATAATTCACCCCTCCACTTT
CDR3aa: CASSDDRSSYNSPLHF

j_gene: TRBJ1-4
abundance: .
d_gene: .
v_gene: TRBV28
CDR3nt: TGTGCCAGCAGTTTATACGGGGGAAGAGGGGAAAAACTGTTTTTT
CDR3aa: CASSLYGGRGEKLFF

j_gene: TRBJ1-2
abundance: .
d_gene: TRBD1
v_gene: TRBV2
CDR3nt: TGTGGGGTGACAGGGGGCTATGGCTACACCTTC
CDR3aa: CGVTGGYGYTF

j_gene: TRBJ2-2
abundance: .
d_gene: TRBD1
v_gene: TRBV9
CDR3nt: TGTGCCAGCAGCGTAGTTGACAGGGCGCACGGGGAGCTGTTTTTT
CDR3aa: CASSVVDRAHGELFF